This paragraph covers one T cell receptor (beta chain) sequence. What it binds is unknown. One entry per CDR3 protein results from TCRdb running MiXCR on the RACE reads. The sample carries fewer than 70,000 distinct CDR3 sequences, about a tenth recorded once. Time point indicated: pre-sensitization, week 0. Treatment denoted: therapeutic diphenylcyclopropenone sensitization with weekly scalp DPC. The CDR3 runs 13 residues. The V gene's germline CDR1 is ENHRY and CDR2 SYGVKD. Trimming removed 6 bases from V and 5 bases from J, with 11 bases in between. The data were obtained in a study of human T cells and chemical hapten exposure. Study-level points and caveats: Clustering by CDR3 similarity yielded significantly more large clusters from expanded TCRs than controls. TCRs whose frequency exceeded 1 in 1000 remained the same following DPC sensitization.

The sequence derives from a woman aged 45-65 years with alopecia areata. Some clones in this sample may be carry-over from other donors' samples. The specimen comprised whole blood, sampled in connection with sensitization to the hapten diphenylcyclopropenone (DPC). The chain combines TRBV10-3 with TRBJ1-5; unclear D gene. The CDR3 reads CAISGNSYQPQHF. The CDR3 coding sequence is TGTGCCATCAGCGGCAATTCGTATCAGCCCCAGCATTTT.